Listed below are T cell receptor beta chains from one sample, sequenced in a study of T cells after yellow fever vaccination. TCRdb used MiXCR to reprocess the 5' RACE reads, holding one entry per CDR3 protein. This repertoire shows about 310,000 distinct CDR3 sequences, approximately 3.9% found once; its top ten account for less than 25%. Sample: PBMCs, taken on the day of the yellow fever booster vaccination. These receptors all stem from a man younger than 35 who received the YFV17D yellow fever vaccine. Each CDR3 is given with its conserved first and last residue. Fields, in order: clone size, V gene, D gene, J gene, CDR3 DNA, CDR3 protein. D genes are given only for firm matches. Clone size, where shown, is once, few, many, or a class for clones that have expanded.

>.|TRBV4-2|.|TRBJ1-1
TGTGCCAGCAGCCAAGTACAGGATTACACTGAAGCTTTCTTT
CASSQVQDYTEAFF
>many|TRBV5-1|.|TRBJ1-2
TGCGCCAGCAGCTTGGCGGGCAGCTCCTATGGCTACACCTTC
CASSLAGSSYGYTF
>many|TRBV3-1|TRBD2|TRBJ2-7
TGTGCCAGCAGCCAAGATGGGAGGGGATACGAGCAGTACTTC
CASSQDGRGYEQYF
>.|TRBV7-9|.|TRBJ1-4
TGTGCCAGCAGCACCCCGGCAGTTAATGAAAAACTGTTTTTT
CASSTPAVNEKLFF
>few|TRBV5-4|TRBD1|TRBJ1-2
TGTGCCAGCAGCTTGTCGTCTATCTGGACAGGGAACTATGGCTACACCTTC
CASSLSSIWTGNYGYTF
>many|TRBV29-1|TRBD1|TRBJ1-1
TGCAGCGTTGGGCCAGGGGGCACTGAAGCTTTCTTT
CSVGPGGTEAFF
>.|TRBV7-3|.|TRBJ1-5
TGTGCCAGCAGCGCCCAACCCAATCAGCCCCAGCATTTT
CASSAQPNQPQHF
>.|TRBV20-1|TRBD2|TRBJ2-1
TGCAGTGCTAGGACACCCCAGCGGGGGGCGAGTGAGCAGTTCTTC
CSARTPQRGASEQFF
>few|TRBV7-3|TRBD2|TRBJ2-2
TGTGCCAGCAGCTTAATGCGGGGGTTCAACACCGGGGAGCTGTTTTTT
CASSLMRGFNTGELFF
>many|TRBV7-9|TRBD2|TRBJ2-7
TGTGCCAGCAGCTTAGCGCGTAGCGGGGGTGCCTACGAGCAGTACTTC
CASSLARSGGAYEQYF
>many|TRBV12-3/TRBV12-4|.|TRBJ1-2
TGTGCCAGCAGTTTAGGAGGGACCGGCGGCTATGGCTACACCTTC
CASSLGGTGGYGYTF
>few|TRBV6-2/TRBV6-3|TRBD1|TRBJ2-5
TGTGCCAGCAGTTACTCGTCCTTAGGGGGCCTTCCGCGAACCCAGTACTTC
CASSYSSLGGLPRTQYF
>many|TRBV5-5|.|TRBJ2-2
TGTGCCAGCAGCCCCTCGCAAACCGGGGAGCTGTTTTTT
CASSPSQTGELFF
>many|TRBV30|TRBD2|TRBJ2-1
TGTGCCTGGAGTACACCGGAGAGCGGGGCTTACAATGAGCAGTTCTTC
CAWSTPESGAYNEQFF
>.|TRBV5-1|TRBD1|TRBJ1-1
TGCGCCAGCAGCTCGGGACAGGGCGACACTGAAGCTTTCTTT
CASSSGQGDTEAFF
>many|TRBV7-8|TRBD1|TRBJ1-2
TGTGCCAGCAGCCAGAGAGACAGGGCTAACTATGGCTACACCTTC
CASSQRDRANYGYTF
>few|TRBV5-6|.|TRBJ2-6
TGTGCCAGCAGTGGGGGCCCGGACCCAGTCTCTGGGGCCAACGTCCTGACTTTC
CASSGGPDPVSGANVLTF
>many|TRBV14|.|TRBJ1-2
TGTGCCAGCAGCCAAGCTGGTTGGAGTAACTATGGCTACACCTTC
CASSQAGWSNYGYTF
>many|TRBV29-1|.|TRBJ2-5
TGCAGCAGTGATGGGGGACAAGGAGGAGAGACCCAGTACTTC
CSSDGGQGGETQYF
>.|TRBV5-6|.|TRBJ2-1
TGTGCCAGCAGCTTGGTCAGGGTAGGCTATGAGCAGTTCTTC
CASSLVRVGYEQFF
>.|TRBV12-3/TRBV12-4|.|TRBJ1-6
TGTGCCAGCAGGCCCCCGGGGGAAGCACCCCTCCACTTT
CASRPPGEAPLHF
>.|TRBV27|.|TRBJ1-2
TGTGCCAGCAGATACGGGACCAGTCCAACCTATGGCTACACCTTC
CASRYGTSPTYGYTF
>.|TRBV5-1|.|TRBJ1-1
TGCGCCAGCAGCTTTAGGCAGTCGGACACTGAAGCTTTCTTT
CASSFRQSDTEAFF
>few|TRBV4-1|.|TRBJ1-1
TGCGCCAGCGGAGCTCCCACTGAAGCTTTCTTT
CASGAPTEAFF
>few|TRBV6-6|TRBD2|TRBJ2-5
TGTGCCAGCAGCCCGATGACTAGCGGTGTGGAGACCCAGTACTTC
CASSPMTSGVETQYF
>many|TRBV5-1|.|TRBJ2-3
TGCGCCAGCAGCTTGCAAGCGGCCGGGGGAGATACGCAGTATTTT
CASSLQAAGGDTQYF
>many|TRBV20-1|.|TRBJ2-3
TGCAGTGCTAGGGGGGATTACCTAGGCGATACGCAGTATTTT
CSARGDYLGDTQYF